This T cell receptor beta chain originates from a study of shared clonotypes between healthy human individuals. Germline lookup yields CDR1 MNHNS and CDR2 SASEGT. Between the trimmed V and J ends, which lost 0 bases and 0 bases, there was a span of 3 bases. The CDR3 runs 14 residues. Adult donors, all healthy and HIV-negative, had no recent acute infections or vaccinations. The authors ran unsorted PBMC replicate PCRs on 250 to 300 ng DNA, tens of thousands of T cell genomes. Method: immunoSEQ multiplex PCR; TCRdb's copy keeps in-frame clones and lacks some. The sample has hundreds of thousands of clones; over 65% are singletons.

This TCR was sampled from a woman between 40 and 50 years old in good health. Some clones in this sample may be carry-over from other donors' samples. This sequence joins TRBV6-1 and TRBJ1-3; D is ambiguous. Sequencing used PBMCs. DNA of the CDR3: TGTGCCAGCAGTGAAGCCTACTCTGGAAACACCATATATTTT. Encoded protein: CASSEAYSGNTIYF.